The 20 T cell receptor beta chains listed next were all sequenced from one sample in a study of blood T cell repertoires in COVID-19 (TCRdb year 2020). Receptor amplification or capture employed the immunoSEQ multiplex PCR assay. In its TCRdb copy, this immuneACCESS table keeps in-frame sequences only and misses some clones. Where compared with another copy, unresolved V genes explain less than half of these, and the others have no known cause. This sample comprises around 37,000 clones, about 85% of them detected only once. The ten biggest clones cover roughly 1.7% of the sample. Material for sequencing was peripheral blood. These receptors originate from a man aged 55 to 70 with COVID-19, enrolled during active disease.

This clone was observed once. The chain uses TRBV30 and TRBJ1-6, with 10 nucleotides matching TRBD1. The junction had 8 bases not matched to a gene; V was cut back by 2 bases and J by 7 bases. This CDR3 has 16 amino acids. Per the germline V gene, CDR1 is GTSNPN and CDR2 is SVGIG (reference sequence). The CDR3 bases are TGTGCCTGGAGTTCCAGGACAGGGGGGATCAATTCACCCCTCCACTTT. Its translation: CAWSSRTGGINSPLHF.

This chain links TRBV7-2 with TRBJ2-2, with TRBD1 matching 10 bases. The J segment lost 4 bases and the V segment lost 5 bases, leaving 10 bases of the junction unmatched. This CDR3 comprises 17 residues. Germline loops: CDR1 SGHTA, CDR2 FQGNSA. DNA of the CDR3: TGTGCCAGCAGCCCCTCCCGACAGGGGGCTGTCACCGGGGAGCTGTTTTTT. Translating it yields CASSPSRQGAVTGELFF.

This clone was counted once. V and J are TRBV6-1 and TRBJ1-1; tentative D call: TRBD1 (5 bases). V gave up 4 bases and J gave up 1 base, with 16 bases separating them. CDR3 length: 16 residues. Germline CDR1 reads MNHNS; CDR2 reads SASEGT. The CDR3 loop reads CASSAPGTTRNTEAFF. CDR3 DNA sequence: TGTGCCAGCAGTGCGCCTGGGACTACTCGGAACACTGAAGCTTTCTTT.

V usage is TRBV7-9 and J usage is TRBJ2-1; perhaps TRBD1 as D (6 bases). Germline V gene lookup returns CDR1 SEHNR and CDR2 FQNEAQ (reference sequence). The ends were cut back, 3 bases at V and 7 bases at J, with 13 bases in the middle. This CDR3 region has 14 residues. CDR3 sequence: CASSFRLGTNEQFF. The CDR3 DNA reads TGTGCCAGCAGCTTCAGGTTAGGGACAAATGAGCAGTTCTTC.

V and J are TRBV29-1 and TRBJ1-2, with 7 positions matching TRBD1. This CDR3 contains 12 residues. Trimming cost V 3 bases and J 8 bases; bases outside gene matches: 6. Germline CDR1 SQVTM, CDR2 ANQGSEA. For the CDR3, the DNA is TGCAGCGTTGATCAAGGGGGCAAGGGCTACACCTTC. Its protein is CSVDQGGKGYTF.

The CDR3 spells CASSHEGGTYGYTF. CDR3 sequence (DNA): TGTGCCAGCAGCCACGAGGGAGGTACCTATGGCTACACCTTC. V and J are TRBV3-1 (or the pseudogene TRBV3-2) and TRBJ1-2; the D is unclear. Trimming shortened V by 3 bases and J by 4 bases, and 12 bases separated the two germline ends. The CDR3 consists of 14 residues. The germline CDR1 and CDR2 sequences are LGHDT and YNNKEL (reference sequence).

This clone was observed a single time. This sequence joins TRBV6-5 and TRBJ2-5; 7 nucleotides match TRBD1. Germline values: CDR1 MNHEY, CDR2 SVGAGI. This CDR3 region has 14 residues. V lost 5 bases and J lost 1; bases outside the gene matches: 4. The CDR3 nucleotides read TGTGCCAGCAGTCTTGGGACAGTCCAAGAGACCCAGTACTTC. Residues: CASSLGTVQETQYF.

The V gene is TRBV10-3, the J gene TRBJ2-2, with D tentatively TRBD1 (5 bases). CDR1 and CDR2 (germline): ENHRY, SYGVKD. The V end was cut by 8 bases, the J end by 1 base, with 8 bases between. The CDR3 contains 13 residues. The CDR3 loop reads CAISRGNTGELFF. The CDR3 DNA is TGTGCCATCTCAAGGGGGAACACCGGGGAGCTGTTTTTT.

The chain is built from TRBV5-6 and TRBJ2-7; 8 bases match TRBD1. Trimming cost V 0 bases and J 5 bases; bases outside gene matches: 7. The CDR3 totals 15 residues. The germline V gene has CDR1 SGHDT and CDR2 YYEEEE. Here the CDR3 reads CASSLVSRTGNEQYF. CDR3 bases: TGTGCCAGCAGCTTGGTTTCCAGGACAGGGAACGAGCAGTACTTC.

This clone has a single count. The gene calls are TRBV14 and TRBJ1-2; 11 bases match TRBD1. The CDR3 is made up of 14 amino acids. The germline gives CDR1 SGHDN, CDR2 FVKESK. V shed 4 bases and J 8 bases; nucleotides not matched to a gene: 6. The chain's CDR3 is CASSLGQGEGGYTF. The CDR3 DNA reads as TGTGCCAGCAGCCTGGGACAGGGGGAAGGCGGCTACACCTTC.

The chain couples TRBV15 to TRBJ1-1; no firm D call. The V end lost 0 bases, the J end lost 1 base, and 6 bases lay between the germline ends. The germline CDR1 and CDR2 sequences are LNHNV and YYDKDF (reference sequence). This CDR3 has 14 residues. The CDR3 loop is CATSRDTANTEAFF. For the CDR3, the DNA is TGTGCCACCAGCAGAGATACAGCGAACACTGAAGCTTTCTTT.

The gene calls are TRBV6-5 and TRBJ1-2, with 7 positions matching TRBD1. The V and J ends lost 0 bases and 3 bases, in that order; junction bases with no gene match: 4. The CDR3 totals 15 residues. The germline V gene encodes CDR1 MNHEY and CDR2 SVGAGI. The CDR3 loop is CASSYSRQGHYGYTF. The CDR3 DNA follows: TGTGCCAGCAGTTACTCGAGACAGGGCCACTATGGCTACACCTTC.

The rearrangement uses TRBV2 and TRBJ2-3; 8 nucleotides line up with TRBD2. Per the germline V gene, CDR1 is SNHLY and CDR2 is FYNNEI. The ends lost 6 bases at V and 5 bases at J; junction bases unmatched: 4. The CDR3 has 13 amino acids. CDR3 in amino acids: CASSGLAVDTQYF. As DNA, the CDR3 is TGTGCCAGCAGCGGACTAGCTGTAGATACGCAGTATTTT.

This chain uses TRBV27 with TRBJ1-5, with D perhaps matching TRBD1 (5 bases). Germline V gives CDR1 MNHEY, CDR2 SMNVEV (reference sequence). Trimming left V 1 base short and J 6 bases short, with 7 bases between. This CDR3 comprises 13 residues. The chain's CDR3 is CASSLLGVQPQHF. The CDR3 bases are TGTGCCAGCAGTTTATTAGGGGTTCAGCCCCAGCATTTT.

V usage is TRBV5-5 and J usage is TRBJ1-1; D may be TRBD1 (5 bases). The CDR3 contains 16 residues. Germline V CDR1 and CDR2: SGHKS, YYEKEE (reference sequence). The V gene lost 1 base and the J gene lost 1 base, with 14 bases spanning the gap. Written as DNA, the CDR3 is TGTGCCAGCAGCTTGCGTGAGGAGGGGCCGAACACTGAAGCTTTCTTT. This encodes CASSLREEGPNTEAFF.

The chain carries TRBV5-4 and TRBJ1-1, with 7 bases aligning to TRBD1. Trimming cost V 4 bases and J 2 bases; bases outside gene matches: 5. CDR3 size: 14 residues. Germline V CDR1 and CDR2: SGHNT, YYREEE (reference sequence). CDR3 in amino acids: CASSTGQFNTEAFF. The CDR3 DNA reads as TGTGCCAGCAGCACGGGACAGTTTAACACTGAAGCTTTCTTT.

The chain is built from TRBV4-1 and TRBJ1-6; D is uncertain. This CDR3 spans 15 amino acids. Germline V CDR1 and CDR2: MGHRA, YSYEKL. V was shortened by 0 bases and J by 10 bases, with 13 bases between the two germline ends. The CDR3 DNA follows: TGCGCCAGCAGCCAAGATAGCGTTGTTGGGTCACCCCTCCACTTT. This codes for CASSQDSVVGSPLHF.

This clone appeared once. The CDR3 is CASSPTSGQGETQYF. DNA of the CDR3: TGCGCCAGCAGCCCGACCTCGGGACAGGGGGAGACCCAGTACTTC. The chain recombines TRBV5-1 with TRBJ2-5; 10 nucleotides agree with TRBD1. The CDR3 is 15 residues long. Germline V lookup: CDR1 SGHRS, CDR2 YFSETQ. J lost 5 bases, V lost 4 bases, and 8 bases had no gene match.

The table lists this clone with a few counts. The gene calls are TRBV7-5 and TRBJ1-5; no DNA check was done on the table's D call, TRBD1. TRBV7-5 is noted as a pseudogene. This CDR3 is 15 amino acids long. In nucleotides, the CDR3 is TGTGCCAGAAGCCCCCTCGACAGGGGGCCCGAGGGGGAGCATTTT. This sequence encodes CARSPLDRGPEGEHF.

This rearrangement joins TRBV19 to TRBJ1-1, with TRBD1 matching 8 bases. The V gene end was trimmed by 7 bases and the J gene end by 0 bases; junction bases not matched to a gene: 4. In germline, CDR1 is LNHDA, CDR2 SQIVND (reference sequence). The CDR3 loop spans 14 amino acids. The CDR3 region has the DNA TGTGCCAGTAAGACAGGGGAGATGAACACTGAAGCTTTCTTT. Residues: CASKTGEMNTEAFF. The variable domain in full, completed from reference TRBV19 and TRBJ1-1, reads DGGITQSPKYLFRKEGQNVTLSCEQNLNHDAMYWYRQDPGQGLRLIYYSQIVNDFQKGDIAEGYSVSREKKESFPLTVTSAQKNPTAFYLCASKTGEMNTEAFFGQGTRLTVV.